The 9 T cell receptor beta chains listed next were all sequenced from one sample in a study of T cell repertoires in cytomegalovirus infection. Using its own MiXCR run on the reads, TCRdb lists one record per CDR3 protein. The sample has around 260,000 distinct CDR3 sequences; roughly 10% are singletons. The sequenced sample consisted of PBMCs. The receptor set was obtained from a human donor in good health (CMV status not recorded). Some clones in this sample may be carry-over from other donors' samples.

This clonotype was seen a few times. The chain's CDR3 is CSARVLGETQYF. The CDR3 bases are TGCAGTGCTAGAGTCCTGGGCGAGACCCAGTACTTC. The chain combines TRBV20-1 with TRBJ2-5; D unresolved. V was trimmed by 1 base and J by 5 bases, leaving 8 bases between them. The CDR3 has 12 residues. The germline CDR1 and CDR2 sequences are DFQATT and SNEGSKA (reference sequence).

The chain joins TRBV7-2 to TRBJ2-1; 7 nucleotides match TRBD2. V shed 5 bases and J 4 bases; nucleotides not matched to a gene: 14. The CDR3 totals 17 residues. Germline-derived CDR1 and CDR2 are SGHTA and FQGNSA. The CDR3 region has the DNA TGTGCCAGCAGCCTATCATTAGCGGGTTCACGTTACAATGAGCAGTTCTTC. It specifies CASSLSLAGSRYNEQFF.

This clonotype was seen repeatedly, ten times or more. This sequence joins TRBV7-2 and TRBJ2-7; 10 bases line up with TRBD2. Germline values: CDR1 SGHTA, CDR2 FQGNSA. With 2 bases clipped from V and 1 base from J, the junction kept 8 bases outside the gene matches. The CDR3 has 17 residues. The CDR3 DNA reads as TGTGCCAGCAGCTTAAAGTTAGCGGGGGGATATTCCTACGAGCAGTACTTC. It encodes CASSLKLAGGYSYEQYF.

This clonotype was counted at least ten times. The rearrangement joins TRBV7-2 to TRBJ2-1; D may be TRBD1 or TRBD2 (5 bases each). This CDR3 is 16 amino acids long. The germline V gene has CDR1 SGHTA and CDR2 FQGNSA. Trimming took 5 bases from V and 5 from J, leaving 19 bases between them. The CDR3 nucleotides read TGTGCCAGCAGCCCCCCCGGCCGGGACCTTCACAATGAGCAGTTCTTC. Translation: CASSPPGRDLHNEQFF.

This clonotype was found many times. The chain uses TRBV9 and TRBJ2-3; D gene ambiguous. Germline lookup yields CDR1 SGDLS and CDR2 YYNGEE. V was pared by 0 bases and J by 2 bases, with 13 bases between. The CDR3 contains 16 residues. The CDR3 nucleotides read TGTGCCAGCAGCGTAGATGGGCGTGACACCACAGATACGCAGTATTTT. Its translation is CASSVDGRDTTDTQYF.

In its sample, this clonotype was seen many times. The V and J genes are TRBV7-2 and TRBJ2-7, with 12 bases fitting TRBD2. The CDR3 runs to 16 residues. V shed 2 bases, J shed 7 bases, and the junction held 9 bases outside the gene matches. Germline lookup yields CDR1 SGHTA and CDR2 FQGNSA. Written as DNA, the CDR3 is TGTGCCAGCAGCTTATCATCTAGCGGGGGGGCCAATGAGCAGTACTTC. Translated: CASSLSSSGGANEQYF.

A few counts support this clonotype. The CDR3 here is CASSLAGASYGYTF. The CDR3 nucleotides are TGTGCCAGCAGCTTAGCGGGGGCAAGCTATGGCTACACCTTC. This chain links TRBV7-2 with TRBJ1-2, with D possibly being TRBD1 (6 bases). Germline V lookup: CDR1 SGHTA, CDR2 FQGNSA. Trimming cost V 0 bases and J 4 bases, with 9 bases left between them. The CDR3 consists of 14 residues.

This clonotype occurred many times. This rearrangement joins TRBV7-8 to TRBJ2-5, with 9 bases identical to TRBD2. Trimming at V came to 5 bases and at J to 5 bases, leaving 21 bases not matched to a gene. Germline CDR1 is SGHVS and CDR2 is FQNEAQ. CDR3 length equals 19 residues. The CDR3 spells CASSKGQLSGRGSGETQYF. The CDR3 bases are TGTGCCAGCAGCAAAGGACAGCTTAGCGGGAGAGGGTCAGGGGAGACCCAGTACTTC.

This clonotype was found many times. V and J are TRBV19 and TRBJ2-7; perhaps TRBD2 as D (6 bases). V was trimmed by 1 base and J by 2 bases, leaving 9 bases between them. The germline V gene encodes CDR1 LNHDA and CDR2 SQIVND (reference sequence). This CDR3 comprises 14 residues. CDR3 in amino acids: CASSIGLGAYEQYF. For the CDR3, the DNA is TGTGCCAGTAGTATAGGACTAGGGGCCTACGAGCAGTACTTC.